Below are 7 T cell receptor beta chains sequenced from a single sample in a study of blood T cell repertoires in COVID-19. The table came from immunoSEQ multiplex PCR; TCRdb's copy has only in-frame clones and leaves some out. The table shows tens of thousands of clones, with around three quarters occurring only once. The sample comprised peripheral blood. The receptors here all came from a woman in her seventies with acute or convalescent COVID-19.

V and J are TRBV4-1 and TRBJ1-1; D uncertain. CDR1 is MGHRA, CDR2 YSYEKL, per germline. V gave up 3 bases and J gave up 1 base, with 18 bases separating them. CDR3 length: 17 amino acids. CDR3 protein: CASSQGVTGEENTEAFF. CDR3 in DNA: TGCGCCAGCAGCCAGGGCGTGACCGGCGAAGAGAACACTGAAGCTTTCTTT.

The rearrangement links TRBV7-2 to TRBJ1-2; no reliable D call. Trimming shortened V by 5 bases and J by 8 bases, and 15 bases separated the two germline ends. The CDR3 runs to 13 residues. The germline V gene encodes CDR1 SGHTA and CDR2 FQGNSA. CDR3 coding DNA: TGTGCCAGCAGCCAACTGGGAGATTTAGGCTACACCTTC. It specifies CASSQLGDLGYTF.

The chain uses TRBV5-8 and TRBJ1-5; 10 bases are shared with TRBD1. The ends lost 4 bases at V and 3 bases at J; junction bases unmatched: 4. The CDR3 consists of 15 residues. Looked up from germline, CDR1 is SGHTS and CDR2 is YDEGEE. CDR3 sequence reads: CASSRGQGLNQPQHF. The DNA of the CDR3 is TGTGCCAGCAGCCGGGGACAGGGGCTCAATCAGCCCCAGCATTTT. Full variable domain (outside the CDR3, taken from reference TRBV5-8 and TRBJ1-5): EAGVTQSPTHLIKTRGQQATLRCSPISGHTSVYWYQQALGLGLQFLLWYDEGEERNRGNFPPRFSGRQFPNYSSELNVNALELEDSALYLCASSRGQGLNQPQHFGDGTRLSIL.

This chain connects TRBV9 to TRBJ2-7, with D uncertain. The CDR3 covers 15 residues. The V gene's germline CDR1 is SGDLS and CDR2 YYNGEE. With 4 bases removed from V and 0 bases from J, the gap between germline ends came to 14 bases. The CDR3 region is CASSPTPASSYEQYF. The CDR3 bases are TGTGCCAGCAGCCCAACCCCAGCGAGCTCCTACGAGCAGTACTTC.

This clone was recorded once. The chain employs TRBV6-2 or TRBV6-3 and TRBJ2-2, with 8 bases fitting TRBD2. This CDR3 contains 14 residues. V lost 4 bases to trimming and J lost 6 bases; unmatched junction nucleotides: 4. Germline V lookup: CDR1 MNHEY, CDR2 SVGEGT. CDR3: CASSSGGRAGELFF. The CDR3 coding sequence is TGTGCCAGCAGTTCGGGGGGGCGCGCCGGGGAGCTGTTTTTT.

This chain connects TRBV6-2 or TRBV6-3 to TRBJ2-5, with a possible D match to TRBD2 (7 bases). The CDR3 length is 14 residues. In germline, CDR1 is MNHEY, CDR2 SVGEGT. The V end was cut by 3 bases, the J end by 1 base, with 9 bases between. The CDR3 loop is CASSYGGAQETQYF. CDR3 bases: TGTGCCAGCAGTTATGGGGGGGCCCAAGAGACCCAGTACTTC.

CDR3 DNA sequence: TGTGCCAGCTCACCACCGGGCCCAGAGACCCAGTACTTC. Protein product: CASSPPGPETQYF. This chain uses TRBV18 with TRBJ2-5; D ambiguous. The germline V gene encodes CDR1 KGHSH and CDR2 LQKENI. Trimming took off 0 bases at V and 4 bases at J, with 6 bases between the two ends. CDR3 length: 13 residues. Supplemented by reference TRBV18 and TRBJ2-5, the full variable domain reads NAGVMQNPRHLVRRRGQEARLRCSPMKGHSHVYWYRQLPEEGLKFMVYLQKENIIDESGMPKERFSAEFPKEGPSILRIQQVVRGDSAAYFCASSPPGPETQYFGPGTRLLVL.